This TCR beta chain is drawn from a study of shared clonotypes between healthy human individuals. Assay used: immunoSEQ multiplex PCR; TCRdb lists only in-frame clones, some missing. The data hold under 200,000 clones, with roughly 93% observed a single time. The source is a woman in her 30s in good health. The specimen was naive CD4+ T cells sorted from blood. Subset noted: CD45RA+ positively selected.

This chain's CDR3 is CAWTTGGSLAPFSYEQYF. CDR3 bases: TGTGCCTGGACGACAGGGGGCAGTCTAGCCCCTTTCTCCTACGAGCAGTACTTC. This chain connects TRBV30 to TRBJ2-7, with 10 bases identical to TRBD1. This CDR3 has 18 residues. CDR1 and CDR2 from the germline V gene are GTSNPN and SVGIG (reference sequence). V lost 4 bases, J lost 0 bases, and 15 bases stayed unmatched.